Sequencing of this T cell receptor beta chain was carried out in a study of cytomegalovirus exposure and HLA in healthy donors. Worth noting for this clone: Its antigen remains unidentified.

Repertoires were generated with immunoSEQ multiplex PCR, while TCRdb's copy carries only in-frame clones and drops some. This table has roughly 98,000 clones, about 90% appearing once. Overall study results and limits: Rare sequences made up most TCRs, while some public TCRs were found in many donors. Listed as cytomegalovirus-associated were 150 to 200 TCR beta chains.

This CDR3 is 15 amino acids long. Trimming removed 1 base from V and 5 bases from J; junction bases left unmatched: 3. Germline-derived CDR1 and CDR2 are LNHDA and SQIVND (reference sequence). This chain links TRBV19 with TRBJ2-2, with 8 bases fitting TRBD2. The specimen sequenced was PBMCs. This TCR was recovered from a man aged 18 to 29 in good health and CMV-seropositive. The CDR3 bases are TGTGCCAGTAGTATAGCGGGGGGGCTTACCGGGGAGCTGTTTTTT. It specifies CASSIAGGLTGELFF.